Listed below are T cell receptor beta chains from one sample, sequenced in a study of T-cell memory formation after mild COVID-19. TCRdb redid the calling of the 5' RACE reads with MiXCR, one entry per CDR3 protein. The sample has some 450,000 distinct CDR3 sequences, roughly 17% seen once; the top ten hold roughly 21%. Sequencing used PBMCs or a T cell subset sorted from them (not recorded which). Every receptor here comes from a man between 18 and 29 years old who had mild COVID-19 (a few samples of this study predate the infection). Cell type and time point are not known. Each CDR3 is given with its conserved first and last residue. A D gene is named only where the DNA matches it firmly. Not every row has a clone size; where given, it reads once, few, many or a size class.

v_gene	d_gene	j_gene	abundance	CDR3aa	CDR3nt
TRBV5-5	NA	TRBJ2-5	NA	CASSSPRGIQETQYF	TGTGCCAGCAGCTCGCCGAGGGGTATTCAAGAGACCCAGTACTTC
TRBV20-1	TRBD1	TRBJ2-5	few	CSARRGQGSETQYF	TGCAGTGCTAGGCGGGGACAGGGTTCAGAGACCCAGTACTTC
TRBV29-1	TRBD1	TRBJ2-1	NA	CSVEDQTGTHGEQFF	TGCAGCGTTGAAGATCAGACAGGGACCCATGGTGAGCAGTTCTTC
TRBV5-1	NA	TRBJ2-3	few	CASSPTGLPSQPDTQYF	TGCGCCAGCAGCCCGACGGGACTCCCCAGCCAGCCAGATACGCAGTATTTT
TRBV5-1	NA	TRBJ2-5	few	CASSPLQGRETQYF	TGCGCCAGCAGCCCTTTGCAGGGTAGGGAGACCCAGTACTTC
TRBV4-3	NA	TRBJ2-2	once	CASSLKPRGGGQAGELFF	TGCGCCAGCAGCCTCAAACCCCGAGGGGGGGGGCAGGCCGGGGAGCTGTTTTTT
TRBV9	NA	TRBJ1-2	few	CASSVNSGRAYGYTF	TGTGCCAGCAGCGTTAACAGTGGCAGGGCCTATGGCTACACCTTC
TRBV6-5	NA	TRBJ1-5	NA	CASSGSGAGQNQPQHF	TGTGCCAGCAGCGGATCTGGGGCAGGGCAGAATCAGCCACAGCATTTT
TRBV12-3/TRBV12-4	NA	TRBJ1-1	NA	CASSPWARRNTEAFF	TGTGCCAGCAGCCCCTGGGCTCGGAGGAACACTGAAGCTTTCTTT
TRBV6-5	NA	TRBJ2-7	NA	CASRRTETYEQYF	TGTGCCAGCAGAAGGACAGAGACCTACGAGCAGTACTTC
TRBV28	TRBD2	TRBJ2-7	NA	CASSETSGGLSYEQYF	TGTGCCAGCAGTGAGACCAGCGGGGGGCTTTCCTACGAGCAGTACTTC
TRBV3-1	NA	TRBJ2-3	many	CASSQVAGTDTQYF	TGTGCCAGCAGCCAGGTTGCGGGCACAGATACGCAGTATTTT
TRBV20-1	NA	TRBJ2-7	NA	CSARDFNLGVYEQYF	TGCAGTGCTAGAGATTTTAACTTGGGGGTCTACGAGCAGTACTTC
TRBV12-3/TRBV12-4	TRBD1	TRBJ2-5	many	CASSQGEETQYF	TGTGCCAGCAGTCAGGGGGAAGAGACCCAGTACTTC
TRBV18	NA	TRBJ2-3	few	CASSRALTDTQYF	TGTGCCAGCTCAAGGGCCCTCACAGATACGCAGTATTTT
TRBV6-2/TRBV6-3	NA	TRBJ2-3	few	CASSYVSDTQYF	TGTGCCAGCAGTTACGTCTCAGATACGCAGTATTTT
TRBV28	NA	TRBJ1-5	NA	CASTGGDDYQPQHF	TGTGCCAGCACGGGGGGCGACGATTATCAGCCCCAGCATTTT
TRBV6-5	NA	TRBJ1-1	NA	CASSYSRAVNTEAFF	TGTGCCAGCAGTTACTCTCGGGCGGTGAACACTGAAGCTTTCTTT
TRBV5-6	TRBD1	TRBJ1-4	NA	CASSSDRGDEKLFF	TGTGCCAGCAGCTCGGACAGGGGGGATGAAAAACTGTTTTTT
TRBV6-2/TRBV6-3	TRBD1	TRBJ2-1	few	CASSPTGGSYNEQFF	TGTGCCAGCAGTCCGACAGGGGGCTCCTACAATGAGCAGTTCTTC
TRBV7-2	NA	TRBJ2-5	NA	CASSLGGPTRGPQETQYF	TGTGCCAGCAGCTTAGGAGGTCCTACGCGGGGGCCGCAAGAGACCCAGTACTTC
TRBV6-5	TRBD2	TRBJ2-5	many	CASSPGSGGIKETQYF	TGTGCCAGCAGTCCCGGGAGCGGGGGCATCAAAGAGACCCAGTACTTC
TRBV7-9	NA	TRBJ2-6	many	CASSVTSGANVLTF	TGTGCCAGCTCCGTGACTTCTGGGGCCAACGTCCTGACTTTC
TRBV5-1	NA	TRBJ2-6	many	CASSPQGNGANVLTF	TGCGCCAGCAGCCCCCAGGGTAATGGGGCCAACGTCCTGACTTTC
TRBV7-2	NA	TRBJ2-3	few	CASSSWSSGADTQYF	TGTGCCAGCAGCAGCTGGTCCTCCGGCGCAGATACGCAGTATTTT
TRBV5-6	NA	TRBJ2-3	NA	CASRSLGQYTDTQYF	TGTGCCAGCAGGTCCCTCGGACAGTACACAGATACGCAGTATTTT
TRBV3-1	NA	TRBJ1-1	few	CASSFRAGDTEAFF	TGTGCCAGCAGTTTCAGGGCGGGGGACACTGAAGCTTTCTTT
TRBV5-1	TRBD2	TRBJ2-5	NA	CASSPIAGPQETQYF	TGCGCCAGCAGCCCAATAGCGGGCCCCCAAGAGACCCAGTACTTC
TRBV5-1	NA	TRBJ2-3	NA	CASSLGVESTDTQYF	TGCGCCAGCAGCTTGGGAGTGGAGAGCACAGATACGCAGTATTTT
TRBV7-9	NA	TRBJ1-3	few	CASSPRGPSSGNTIYF	TGTGCCAGCAGCCCGAGAGGACCAAGCTCTGGAAACACCATATATTTT
TRBV5-4	NA	TRBJ2-1	NA	CASSFEYNEQFF	TGTGCCAGCAGCTTTGAGTACAATGAGCAGTTCTTC
TRBV12-3/TRBV12-4	NA	TRBJ2-1	NA	CASSFGQIVYNEQFF	TGTGCCAGCAGTTTTGGGCAGATAGTATACAATGAGCAGTTCTTC
TRBV5-1	TRBD2	TRBJ2-3	NA	CASSSPTSGGPYTQYF	TGCGCCAGCAGCTCACCAACTAGCGGGGGACCCTATACGCAGTATTTT
TRBV6-6	TRBD2	TRBJ2-1	few	CASSPLAGHYNEQFF	TGTGCCAGCAGCCCTCTAGCGGGGCACTACAATGAGCAGTTCTTC
TRBV19	TRBD1	TRBJ1-6	few	CASRVWTGADSPLHF	TGTGCCAGTCGAGTCTGGACAGGGGCTGATTCACCCCTCCACTTT
TRBV24-1	TRBD1	TRBJ2-2	few	CATSERTGTGELFF	TGTGCCACCAGCGAAAGGACAGGCACCGGGGAGCTGTTTTTT
TRBV3-1	NA	TRBJ1-2	few	CASSQDPALNYGYTF	TGTGCCAGCAGCCAAGATCCGGCACTGAACTATGGCTACACCTTC
TRBV27	TRBD2	TRBJ2-2	NA	CASSPGTSGEATGELFF	TGTGCCAGCAGTCCCGGGACTAGCGGGGAGGCTACCGGGGAGCTGTTTTTT
TRBV4-1	NA	TRBJ2-2	NA	CASSHGGRLGHTGELFF	TGCGCCAGCAGCCACGGGGGTCGTCTAGGGCACACCGGGGAGCTGTTTTTT